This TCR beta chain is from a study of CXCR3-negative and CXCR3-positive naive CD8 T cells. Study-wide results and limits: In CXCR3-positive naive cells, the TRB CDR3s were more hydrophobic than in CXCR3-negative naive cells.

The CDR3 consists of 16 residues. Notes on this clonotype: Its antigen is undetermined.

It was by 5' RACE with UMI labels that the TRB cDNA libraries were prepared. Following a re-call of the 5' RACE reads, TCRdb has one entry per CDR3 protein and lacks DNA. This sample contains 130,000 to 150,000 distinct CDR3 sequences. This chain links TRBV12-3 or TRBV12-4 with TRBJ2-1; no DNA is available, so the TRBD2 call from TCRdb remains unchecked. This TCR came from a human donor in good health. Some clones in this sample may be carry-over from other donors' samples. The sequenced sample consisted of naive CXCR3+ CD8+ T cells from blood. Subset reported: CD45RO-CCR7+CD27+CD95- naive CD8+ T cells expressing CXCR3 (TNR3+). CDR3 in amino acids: CASSFPPGGFDNEQFF.